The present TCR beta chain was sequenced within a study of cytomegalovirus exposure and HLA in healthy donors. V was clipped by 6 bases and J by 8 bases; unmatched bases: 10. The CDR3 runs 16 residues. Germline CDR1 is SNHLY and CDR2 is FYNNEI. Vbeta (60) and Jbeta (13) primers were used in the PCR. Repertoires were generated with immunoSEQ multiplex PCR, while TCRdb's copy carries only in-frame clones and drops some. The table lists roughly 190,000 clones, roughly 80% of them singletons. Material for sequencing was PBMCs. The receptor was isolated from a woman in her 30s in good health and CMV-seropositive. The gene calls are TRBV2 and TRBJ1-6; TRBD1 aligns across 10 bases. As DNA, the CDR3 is TGTGCCAGCAGGCGGGACAGGGGAAGCGGTTATTCACCCCTCCACTTT. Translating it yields CASRRDRGSGYSPLHF.